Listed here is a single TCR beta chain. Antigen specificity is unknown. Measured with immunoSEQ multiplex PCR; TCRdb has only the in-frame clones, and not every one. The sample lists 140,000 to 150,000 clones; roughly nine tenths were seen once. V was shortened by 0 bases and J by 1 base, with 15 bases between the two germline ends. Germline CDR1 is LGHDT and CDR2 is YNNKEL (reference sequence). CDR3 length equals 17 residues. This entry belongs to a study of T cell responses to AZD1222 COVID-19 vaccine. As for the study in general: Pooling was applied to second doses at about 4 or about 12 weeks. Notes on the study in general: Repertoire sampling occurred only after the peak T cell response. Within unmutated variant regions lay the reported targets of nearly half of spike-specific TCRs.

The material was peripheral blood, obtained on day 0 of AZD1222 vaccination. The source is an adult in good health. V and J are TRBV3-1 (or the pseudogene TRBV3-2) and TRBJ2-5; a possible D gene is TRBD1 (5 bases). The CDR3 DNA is TGTGCCAGCAGCCAAGATCTCAGCGTGGGGCCCCAAGAGACCCAGTACTTC. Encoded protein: CASSQDLSVGPQETQYF.